This T cell receptor (beta chain) was obtained from a study of vaccination effects on CD4 cells after COVID-19. Study context: Every well housed two million PBMC, which grew in culture alongside 8.5 to 10 IU/ml IL-2 and 10 ug/ml peptides.

Generated by immunoSEQ multiplex PCR, the TCRdb table keeps only in-frame clones and is missing some. In the table there are 40,000 to 50,000 clones, 72% of which are singletons. As regards this clone: What it recognizes is unknown.

V shed 5 bases and J shed 0 bases, with 18 bases lying between them. Looked up from germline, CDR1 is SGHDN and CDR2 is FVKESK. The CDR3 loop spans 17 amino acids. The culture ran for 10 days before CD4+ T cells were isolated. All participants had two doses of either the BNT162b2 or mRNA-1273 vaccine. The source was CD4+ T cells from PBMCs cultured without peptide, collected after COVID-19 vaccination. V gene TRBV14 combines with J gene TRBJ2-3; D might be TRBD1 (5 bases). The TCR sequence derives from a human donor who received a COVID-19 vaccine. CDR3 amino acids: CASSSFWGGTSTDTQYF. In DNA form, the CDR3 reads TGTGCCAGCAGCTCCTTTTGGGGCGGAACTAGCACAGATACGCAGTATTTT.